This TCR beta chain was sequenced for a study of graft-versus-host responses after intestinal transplantation. Study information: Multivisceral, liver-intestinal, or isolated intestinal grafts went to recipients. Each patient got anti-thymocyte globulin induction, then tacrolimus and steroids for around 3 years.

For this clone: The antigen is undetermined.

Trimming cost V 5 bases and J 1 base, with 11 bases left between them. The germline V gene encodes CDR1 MNHNY and CDR2 SVGAGI (reference sequence). CDR3 length: 14 residues. Overall study findings and caveats: The authors found GvH clones in recipient marrow, some appearing first in ileum or blood.

Clones were read by immunoSEQ multiplex PCR, and TCRdb kept only the in-frame ones, dropping some. The table shows 80,000 to 90,000 clones, with roughly 90% occurring only once. The clonotype was recovered from a human donor who received an intestinal transplant. V usage is TRBV6-6 and J usage is TRBJ1-1; D unclear. The material sequenced was unstimulated CD4+ T cells sorted from spleen or lymph node cells, taken before intestinal transplant. CDR3 coding DNA: TGTGCCAGCAGTCTCGGGGAGGGGAACACTGAAGCTTTCTTT. Its protein is CASSLGEGNTEAFF.